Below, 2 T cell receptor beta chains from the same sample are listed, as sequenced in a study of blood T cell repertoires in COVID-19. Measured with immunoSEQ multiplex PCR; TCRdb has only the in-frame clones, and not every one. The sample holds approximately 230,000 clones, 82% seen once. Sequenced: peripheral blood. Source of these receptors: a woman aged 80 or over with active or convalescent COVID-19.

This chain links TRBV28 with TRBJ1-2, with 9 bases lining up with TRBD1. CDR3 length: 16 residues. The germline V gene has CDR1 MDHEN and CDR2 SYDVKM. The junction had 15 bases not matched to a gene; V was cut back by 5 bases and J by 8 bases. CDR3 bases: TGTGCCAGCAGTCAACCTGGACAGGGGCTCGGTTGGGGCTACACCTTC. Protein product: CASSQPGQGLGWGYTF.

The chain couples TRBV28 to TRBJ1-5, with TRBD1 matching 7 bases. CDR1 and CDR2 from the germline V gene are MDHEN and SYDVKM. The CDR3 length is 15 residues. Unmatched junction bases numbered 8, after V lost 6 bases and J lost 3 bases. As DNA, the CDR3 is TGTGCCAGCAGAGCCGGGACAGACTTCAATCAGCCCCAGCATTTT. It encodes CASRAGTDFNQPQHF.